Below are 32 T cell receptor beta chains sequenced from a single sample in a study of early T cells in non-severe SARS-CoV-2 infection. TCRdb reanalysed the 5' RACE reads using MiXCR and keeps one entry per CDR3 protein. The sample carries tens of thousands of distinct CDR3 sequences, under 15% recorded once. Specimen: whole blood, collected at baseline. These receptor sequences come from an adult who was a healthcare worker with PCR-confirmed SARS-CoV-2 infection or an uninfected control (not recorded which).

This clonotype was picked up a small number of times. The chain recombines TRBV20-1 with TRBJ2-7; 7 nucleotides align to TRBD1. Germline V gives CDR1 DFQATT, CDR2 SNEGSKA (reference sequence). The CDR3 loop spans 12 amino acids. The V segment lost 6 bases and the J segment 3 bases; nucleotides outside the gene matches: 5. The CDR3 coding sequence is TGCAGTGCACCGGACAGGTTCTACGAGCAGTACTTC. Translation: CSAPDRFYEQYF.

This clonotype was seen more than once but under ten times. This chain uses TRBV11-2 with TRBJ1-6, with D possibly TRBD1 on 6 matching bases. Germline CDR1 and CDR2: SGHAT and FQNNGV. Trimming took off 0 bases at V and 18 bases at J, with 24 bases between the two ends. This CDR3 has 16 residues. The chain's CDR3 is CASSLEFSANRGAHHF. CDR3 sequence (DNA): TGTGCCAGCAGCTTAGAATTTAGTGCAAACCGGGGGGCCCACCACTTT.

A few counts support this clonotype. The chain combines TRBV7-8 with TRBJ2-1; D uncertain. V was trimmed by 5 bases and J by 10 bases, leaving 9 bases between them. Germline V gene lookup returns CDR1 SGHVS and CDR2 FQNEAQ. This CDR3 contains 11 residues. The CDR3 DNA reads as TGTGCCAGCAGCGGAGATAGCGAGCAGTTCTTC. This codes for CASSGDSEQFF.

This clonotype was detected only a few times. V gene TRBV7-6 combines with J gene TRBJ2-3, with 8 bases that match TRBD2. The V and J ends lost 5 bases and 2 bases, in that order; junction bases with no gene match: 12. The germline V gene encodes CDR1 SGHVS and CDR2 FNYEAQ. The CDR3 loop spans 17 amino acids. The CDR3 here is CASSPYVQAGDTDTQYF. In nucleotides, the CDR3 is TGTGCCAGCAGCCCATACGTTCAAGCGGGGGACACAGATACGCAGTATTTT.

This chain connects TRBV7-9 to TRBJ1-6, with D maybe TRBD1 (6 bases). CDR1 and CDR2 from the germline V gene are SEHNR and FQNEAQ (reference sequence). The CDR3 has 15 amino acids. Trimming took off 3 bases at V and 10 bases at J, with 16 bases between the two ends. Written as DNA, the CDR3 is TGTGCCAGCAGCTTCGGTCCAGGGGCAGAGTCACCCCTCCACTTT. Translating it yields CASSFGPGAESPLHF.

In this sample, this clonotype turned up many times. The chain carries TRBV28 and TRBJ1-5; D may be TRBD1 (5 bases). The CDR3 contains 15 residues. The germline V and J ends were trimmed by 7 bases and 2 bases, with 15 bases remaining between them. Germline CDR1 MDHEN, CDR2 SYDVKM. The CDR3 sequence: CASNTPGRRNQPQHF. The DNA for the CDR3 is TGTGCCAGCAACACGCCAGGGAGGCGCAATCAGCCCCAGCATTTT.

This clonotype appeared many times. J is TRBJ2-1 and V is TRBV4-3; 8 bases fit TRBD1. The CDR3 runs to 16 residues. V shed 1 base and J 1 base; nucleotides not matched to a gene: 3. CDR1 and CDR2 from the germline V gene are LGHNA and YSLEER. The CDR3 is CASSQVGTGSYNEQFF. The CDR3 DNA sequence: TGCGCCAGCAGCCAAGTAGGGACAGGATCCTACAATGAGCAGTTCTTC.

The rearrangement joins TRBV19 to TRBJ2-6, with D perhaps TRBD1 or TRBD2 (5 bases each). The germline CDR1 and CDR2 sequences are LNHDA and SQIVND (reference sequence). This CDR3 region has 16 residues. Trimming cost V 4 bases and J 3 bases, with 13 bases left between them. The CDR3 DNA follows: TGTGCCAGTAGTAGCCCAGGGAGAAGTGGGGCCAACGTCCTGACTTTC. Protein: CASSSPGRSGANVLTF. Together with reference TRBV19 and TRBJ2-6, the CDR3 gives the full variable domain: DGGITQSPKYLFRKEGQNVTLSCEQNLNHDAMYWYRQDPGQGLRLIYYSQIVNDFQKGDIAEGYSVSREKKESFPLTVTSAQKNPTAFYLCASSSPGRSGANVLTFGAGSRLTVL.

This chain links TRBV3-1 with TRBJ2-3; possibly TRBD1 for D (5 bases). The CDR3 has 15 residues. The V end lost 4 bases, the J end lost 2 bases, and 13 bases lay between the germline ends. CDR1 is LGHDT, CDR2 YNNKEL, per germline (reference sequence). In DNA, the CDR3 is TGTGCCAGCAGCCCCAGACAGCGATCCACAGATACGCAGTATTTT. This translates into CASSPRQRSTDTQYF.

This clonotype was recorded at least ten times. The CDR3 DNA sequence: TGTGCCAGCAGCTACCCGGGACTAGCGGTCTACGAGCAGTACTTC. Its protein is CASSYPGLAVYEQYF. The chain combines TRBV7-8 with TRBJ2-7, with 11 bases fitting TRBD2. The V gene's germline CDR1 is SGHVS and CDR2 FQNEAQ. The CDR3 consists of 15 residues. Trimming removed 4 bases from V and 3 bases from J; junction bases left unmatched: 5. Filled out from reference TRBV7-8 and TRBJ2-7, the complete variable domain reads GAGVSQSPRYKVAKRGQDVALRCDPISGHVSLFWYQQALGQGPEFLTYFQNEAQLDKSGLPSDRFFAERPEGSVSTLKIQRTQQEDSAVYLCASSYPGLAVYEQYFGPGTRLTVT.

A few counts support this clonotype. The V and J genes are TRBV28 and TRBJ2-7, with 7 bases matching TRBD1. Germline CDR1 reads MDHEN; CDR2 reads SYDVKM. V lost 8 bases to trimming and J lost 3 bases; unmatched junction nucleotides: 7. The CDR3 contains 13 residues. The CDR3 sequence is CASGVGQLYEQYF. The CDR3 DNA reads TGTGCCAGCGGGGTGGGACAGCTCTACGAGCAGTACTTC.

This clonotype occurred a few times. The gene calls are TRBV29-1 and TRBJ2-1; D is possibly TRBD1 (6 bases). The CDR3 is 15 residues long. The germline V and J ends were trimmed by 8 bases and 3 bases, with 20 bases remaining between them. Germline CDR1 is SQVTM and CDR2 is ANQGSEA. The CDR3, as DNA: TGCAGCCTCGTCCCGCAGACAGGAGTCTACAATGAGCAGTTCTTC. This sequence encodes CSLVPQTGVYNEQFF.

The chain recombines TRBV12-3 or TRBV12-4 with TRBJ2-1, with 10 bases that match TRBD1. Trimming took 4 bases from V and 8 from J; bases not matched to a gene: 2. The length of the CDR3 is 13 residues. CDR3: CASSSGTGDEQFF. Here the CDR3 DNA reads TGTGCCAGCAGTTCCGGGACAGGGGATGAGCAGTTCTTC.

The V and J genes are TRBV7-9 and TRBJ2-7, with D possibly TRBD2 on 6 matching bases. The length of the CDR3 is 15 residues. Trimming removed 5 bases at V and 4 bases at J, with 18 bases between. Looked up from germline, CDR1 is SEHNR and CDR2 is FQNEAQ (reference sequence). CDR3 nucleotide sequence: TGTGCCAGCAGCGAGGCGGGCCGGGGGATATACGAGCAGTACTTC. It yields the protein CASSEAGRGIYEQYF.

The genes are TRBV27 and TRBJ1-3, with 12 bases lining up with TRBD1. V trimming: 3 bases; J trimming: 3 bases; junction bases outside the gene matches: 3. The CDR3 sequence is 16 residues long. Germline CDR1 reads MNHEY; CDR2 reads SMNVEV (reference sequence). DNA for the CDR3: TGTGCCAGCAGTTTGGGACAGGGGGCCGTTGGAAACACCATATATTTT. Protein sequence: CASSLGQGAVGNTIYF.

This clonotype was seen a few times. This chain joins TRBV18 and TRBJ2-7, with D possibly being TRBD1 (6 bases). CDR3 length: 13 residues. The germline CDR1 and CDR2 sequences are KGHSH and LQKENI. Between the trimmed V and J ends, which lost 6 bases and 4 bases, there was a span of 13 bases. The CDR3 DNA is TGTGCCAGCTCCCTTACACAGGGATACGAGCAGTACTTC. Translation: CASSLTQGYEQYF.

This clonotype was observed at least ten times. The rearrangement uses TRBV7-2 and TRBJ1-2, with D unclear. Germline assignment: CDR1 SGHTA and CDR2 FQGNSA. Trimming shortened V by 2 bases and J by 7 bases, and 11 bases separated the two germline ends. The CDR3 is made up of 13 amino acids. The DNA for the CDR3 is TGTGCCAGCAGCTTAATGGGTTTGAGTGGCTACACCTTC. Protein sequence: CASSLMGLSGYTF.

J is TRBJ1-6 and V is TRBV5-8, with D perhaps matching TRBD1 (5 bases). This CDR3 contains 14 residues. Per germline, CDR1 SGHTS and CDR2 YDEGEE. V lost 9 bases, J lost 9 bases, and 19 bases lay in between. DNA for the CDR3: TGTGCCAACAGTCGAGCAGGGCGGGGTTCACCCCTCCACTTT. This sequence encodes CANSRAGRGSPLHF.

There are many counts of this clonotype. The rearrangement links TRBV29-1 to TRBJ2-1; D might be TRBD1 (5 bases). Germline CDR1 and CDR2: SQVTM and ANQGSEA. Trimming cost V 3 bases and J 2 bases, with 14 bases left between them. CDR3 length equals 15 residues. CDR3 protein: CSVDFPDSPYNEQFF. In DNA form, the CDR3 reads TGCAGCGTTGACTTTCCAGACAGCCCCTACAATGAGCAGTTCTTC.

This clonotype showed up many times. This chain links TRBV20-1 with TRBJ2-7; D is tentatively TRBD1 or TRBD2 (6 bases each). Trimming cost V 0 bases and J 1 base, with 19 bases left between them. Germline CDR1 is DFQATT and CDR2 is SNEGSKA (reference sequence). The CDR3 totals 17 residues. DNA of the CDR3: TGCAGTGCTAGAGATATCACAGGGCGGCGGGGATCCTACGAGCAGTACTTC. It is translated as CSARDITGRRGSYEQYF.

A few counts support this clonotype. The rearrangement joins TRBV4-2 to TRBJ2-1; D is unresolved. The CDR3 contains 16 residues. V lost 0 bases, J lost 2 bases, and 11 bases lay in between. Germline V CDR1 and CDR2: LGHNA, YNFKEQ. This CDR3 reads CASSQEWITPYNEQFF. In nucleotides, the CDR3 is TGTGCCAGCAGCCAAGAGTGGATTACACCCTACAATGAGCAGTTCTTC.

This chain joins TRBV5-1 and TRBJ2-7, with D unclear. CDR1 and CDR2 (germline): SGHRS, YFSETQ. V lost 0 bases, J lost 4 bases, and 11 bases lay in between. This CDR3 spans 14 amino acids. In DNA, the CDR3 is TGCGCCAGCAGCTTGGAGGGCTTACGATACGAGCAGTACTTC. Its protein is CASSLEGLRYEQYF. Full variable domain (missing parts from reference TRBV5-1 and TRBJ2-7): KAGVTQTPRYLIKTRGQQVTLSCSPISGHRSVSWYQQTPGQGLQFLFEYFSETQRNKGNFPGRFSGRQFSNSRSEMNVSTLELGDSALYLCASSLEGLRYEQYFGPGTRLTVT.

This clonotype came up many times. J is TRBJ1-6 and V is TRBV7-9; unclear D gene. The CDR3 totals 14 residues. Germline lookup yields CDR1 SEHNR and CDR2 FQNEAQ (reference sequence). The ends were cut back, 8 bases at V and 6 bases at J, with 14 bases in the middle. The CDR3 spells CASGDWGSNSPLHF. CDR3 nucleotide sequence: TGTGCCAGCGGAGACTGGGGAAGTAATTCACCCCTCCACTTT.

The V call is TRBV29-1, the J call TRBJ1-2; D gene unclear. V was shortened by 4 bases and J by 4 bases, with 7 bases between the two germline ends. This CDR3 region has 11 residues. Germline V gene data show CDR1 as SQVTM and CDR2 as ANQGSEA. CDR3 loop: CSVGGTYGYTF. The CDR3 DNA follows: TGCAGCGTTGGGGGAACCTATGGCTACACCTTC.

This clonotype turned up a few times. The gene calls are TRBV5-4 and TRBJ1-1; D uncertain. V was cut by 4 bases and J by 1 base, with 8 bases left in between. CDR1 is SGHNT and CDR2 is YYREEE in the germline V gene (reference sequence). The CDR3 contains 13 residues. The CDR3 DNA reads TGTGCCAGCAGCGTGGAGGGGAACACTGAAGCTTTCTTT. It specifies CASSVEGNTEAFF.

This clonotype appeared a few times. V is TRBV6-2 or TRBV6-3 and J is TRBJ2-5; 9 nucleotides line up with TRBD2. The V gene's germline CDR1 is MNHEY and CDR2 SVGEGT. The CDR3 runs 16 residues. V lost 0 bases and J lost 6; bases outside the gene matches: 8. CDR3 in amino acids: CASSYSIAGGQQTQYF. The CDR3, as DNA: TGTGCCAGCAGTTACTCGATTGCGGGGGGGCAACAGACCCAGTACTTC.

This clonotype has a handful of counts. The rearrangement joins TRBV5-1 to TRBJ2-1; TRBD2 matches 11 bases. V lost 0 bases, J lost 8 bases, and 10 bases stayed unmatched. Germline assignment: CDR1 SGHRS and CDR2 YFSETQ. The CDR3 sequence is 17 residues long. CDR3 residues: CASSLVPLSGGAHEQFF. The CDR3 DNA reads as TGCGCCAGCAGCTTGGTGCCCCTTAGCGGGGGGGCACATGAGCAGTTCTTC.

V gene TRBV28 combines with J gene TRBJ2-2; either TRBD1 or TRBD2 may supply D (6 bases each). The germline V gene encodes CDR1 MDHEN and CDR2 SYDVKM. The V end lost 8 bases, the J end lost 2 bases, and 15 bases lay between the germline ends. The CDR3 is 15 residues long. CDR3 sequence (DNA): TGTGCCAGCTCCCCCGGGGGCACCAACACCGGGGAGCTGTTTTTT. Translated: CASSPGGTNTGELFF. Full variable domain (outside the CDR3, taken from reference TRBV28 and TRBJ2-2): DVKVTQSSRYLVKRTGEKVFLECVQDMDHENMFWYRQDPGLGLRLIYFSYDVKMKEKGDIPEGYSVSREKKERFSLILESASTNQTSMYLCASSPGGTNTGELFFGEGSRLTVL.

The chain links TRBV10-1 to TRBJ2-3; no clear D. Germline-derived CDR1 and CDR2 are WNHNN and SYGVQD (reference sequence). V dropped 3 bases and J dropped 3 bases, with 10 bases sitting between them. The CDR3 totals 14 residues. The CDR3 here is CASSEGRLTDTQYF. CDR3 DNA: TGCGCCAGCAGTGAAGGCAGGCTGACAGATACGCAGTATTTT.

This chain connects TRBV18 to TRBJ2-1; possibly TRBD1 for D (5 bases). Germline V lookup: CDR1 KGHSH, CDR2 LQKENI. The V end was cut by 3 bases, the J end by 1 base, with 10 bases between. This CDR3 contains 15 residues. The CDR3 region is CASSPPGPSYNEQFF. The CDR3 nucleotides are TGTGCCAGCTCACCTCCAGGGCCTTCCTACAATGAGCAGTTCTTC.

V and J are TRBV3-1 and TRBJ2-7, with 9 bases matching TRBD2. The ends lost 4 bases at V and 6 bases at J; junction bases unmatched: 7. The CDR3 is 14 residues long. Per the germline V gene, CDR1 is LGHDT and CDR2 is YNNKEL (reference sequence). CDR3 nucleotides: TGTGCCAGCAGCCCGTTAGCGGGGGCCAGCGAGCAGTACTTC. Protein: CASSPLAGASEQYF.

This clonotype was found many times. V is TRBV5-1 and J is TRBJ1-1; 8 nucleotides match TRBD1. Germline CDR1 is SGHRS and CDR2 is YFSETQ. This CDR3 comprises 14 residues. Trimming took 2 bases from V and 5 from J; bases not matched to a gene: 5. CDR3 sequence reads: CASSFNRGNTEAFF. The DNA for the CDR3 is TGCGCCAGCAGCTTTAACAGGGGGAATACTGAAGCTTTCTTT.